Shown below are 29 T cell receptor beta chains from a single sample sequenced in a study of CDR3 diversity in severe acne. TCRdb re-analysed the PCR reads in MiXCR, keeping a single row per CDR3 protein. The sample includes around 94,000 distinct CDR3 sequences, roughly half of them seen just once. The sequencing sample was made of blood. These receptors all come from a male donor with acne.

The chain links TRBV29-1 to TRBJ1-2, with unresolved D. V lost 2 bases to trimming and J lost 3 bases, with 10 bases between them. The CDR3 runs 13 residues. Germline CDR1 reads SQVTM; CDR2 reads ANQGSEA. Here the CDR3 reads CSVENLEDYGYTF. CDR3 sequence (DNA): TGCAGCGTTGAAAATCTGGAAGACTATGGCTACACCTTC.

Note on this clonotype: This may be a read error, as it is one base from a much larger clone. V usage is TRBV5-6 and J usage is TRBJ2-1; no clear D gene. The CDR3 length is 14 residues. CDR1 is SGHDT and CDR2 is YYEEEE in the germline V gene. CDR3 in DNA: TGTGCCAGCAGCCGATTAGACGGGTACAATGGGCAGTTCTTC. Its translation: CASSRLDGYNGQFF.

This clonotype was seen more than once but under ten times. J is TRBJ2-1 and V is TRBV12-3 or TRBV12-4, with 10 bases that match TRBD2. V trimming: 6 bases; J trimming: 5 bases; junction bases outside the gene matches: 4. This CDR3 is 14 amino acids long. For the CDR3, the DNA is TGTGCCAGCAGAAAACTAGCGGGGCACAATGAGCAGTTCTTC. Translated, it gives CASRKLAGHNEQFF.

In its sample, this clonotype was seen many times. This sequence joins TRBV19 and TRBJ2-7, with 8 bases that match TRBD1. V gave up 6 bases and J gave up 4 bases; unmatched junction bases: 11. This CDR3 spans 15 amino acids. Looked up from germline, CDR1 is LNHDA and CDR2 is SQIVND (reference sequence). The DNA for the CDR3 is TGTGCCAGTAGAAACCCCAAGGACAGGGCGTACGAGCAGTACTTC. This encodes CASRNPKDRAYEQYF.

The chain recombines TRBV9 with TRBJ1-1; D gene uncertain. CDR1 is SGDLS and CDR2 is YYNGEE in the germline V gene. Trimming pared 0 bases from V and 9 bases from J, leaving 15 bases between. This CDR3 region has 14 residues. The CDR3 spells CASSVDSSGLKAFF. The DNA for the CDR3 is TGTGCCAGCAGCGTAGATAGCTCAGGACTAAAAGCTTTCTTT.

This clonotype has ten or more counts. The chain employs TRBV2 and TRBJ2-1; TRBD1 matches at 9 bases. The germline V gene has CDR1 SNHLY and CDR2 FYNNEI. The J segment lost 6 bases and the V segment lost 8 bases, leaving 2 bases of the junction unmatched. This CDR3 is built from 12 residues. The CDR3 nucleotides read TGTGCCAGCGCGGGACAGGGCAATGAGCAGTTCTTC. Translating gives CASAGQGNEQFF. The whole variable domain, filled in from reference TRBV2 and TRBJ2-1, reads EPEVTQTPSHQVTQMGQEVILRCVPISNHLYFYWYRQILGQKVEFLVSFYNNEISEKSEIFDDQFSVERPDGSNFTLKIRSTKLEDSAMYFCASAGQGNEQFFGPGTRLTVL.

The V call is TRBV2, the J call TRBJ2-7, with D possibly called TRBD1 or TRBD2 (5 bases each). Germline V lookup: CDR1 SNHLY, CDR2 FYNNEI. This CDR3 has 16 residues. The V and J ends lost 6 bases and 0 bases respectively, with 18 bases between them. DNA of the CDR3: TGTGCCAGCAGGAAAGGGACGGCGAACCCCTCCTACGAGCAGTACTTC. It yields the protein CASRKGTANPSYEQYF.

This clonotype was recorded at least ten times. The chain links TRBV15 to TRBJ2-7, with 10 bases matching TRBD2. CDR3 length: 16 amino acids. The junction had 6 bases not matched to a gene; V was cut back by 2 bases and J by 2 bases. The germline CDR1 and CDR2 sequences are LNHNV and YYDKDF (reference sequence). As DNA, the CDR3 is TGTGCCACCAGCAGATCTAGCGGGGGCCCTCCCTACGAGCAGTACTTC. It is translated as CATSRSSGGPPYEQYF.

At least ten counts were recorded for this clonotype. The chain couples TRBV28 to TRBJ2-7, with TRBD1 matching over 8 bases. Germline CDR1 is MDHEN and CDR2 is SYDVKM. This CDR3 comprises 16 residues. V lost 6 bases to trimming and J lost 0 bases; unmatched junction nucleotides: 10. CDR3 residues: CASSGGDRGSSYEQYF. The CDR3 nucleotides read TGTGCCAGCAGCGGGGGAGACAGGGGATCCTCCTACGAGCAGTACTTC.

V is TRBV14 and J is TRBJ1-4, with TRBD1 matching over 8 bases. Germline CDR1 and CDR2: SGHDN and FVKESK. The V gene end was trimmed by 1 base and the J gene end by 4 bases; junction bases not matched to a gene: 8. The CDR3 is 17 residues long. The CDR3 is CASSQGTGMTYNEKLFF. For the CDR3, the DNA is TGTGCCAGCAGCCAAGGGACAGGGATGACCTATAATGAAAAACTGTTTTTT. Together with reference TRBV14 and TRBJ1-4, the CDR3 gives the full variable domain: EAGVTQFPSHSVIEKGQTVTLRCDPISGHDNLYWYRRVMGKEIKFLLHFVKESKQDESGMPNNRFLAERTGGTYSTLKVQPAELEDSGVYFCASSQGTGMTYNEKLFFGSGTQLSVL.

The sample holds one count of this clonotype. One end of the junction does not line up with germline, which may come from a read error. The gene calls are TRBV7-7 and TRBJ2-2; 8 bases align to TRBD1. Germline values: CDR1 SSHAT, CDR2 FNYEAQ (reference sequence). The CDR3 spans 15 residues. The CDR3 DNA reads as TGTGCTAGCAGCGCGGGACAGGCGGACACCGGGGAGCTGTTTTTT. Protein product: CASSAGQADTGELFF.

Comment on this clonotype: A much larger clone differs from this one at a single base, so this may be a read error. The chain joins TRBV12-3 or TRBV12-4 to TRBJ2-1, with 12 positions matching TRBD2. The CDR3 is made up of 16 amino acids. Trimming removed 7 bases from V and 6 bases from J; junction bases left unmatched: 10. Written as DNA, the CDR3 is TGTGCCAGCAATTCTTACGGGACTAGCGGGTCCAATGAGCAGTTCTTC. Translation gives CASNSYGTSGSNEQFF.

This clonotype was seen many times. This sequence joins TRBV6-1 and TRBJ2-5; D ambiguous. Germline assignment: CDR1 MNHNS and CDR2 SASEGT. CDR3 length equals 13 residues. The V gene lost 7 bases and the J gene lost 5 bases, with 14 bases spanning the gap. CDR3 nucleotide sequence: TGTGCCAGCACCTTGACCTTAGGCGAGACCCAGTACTTC. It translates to CASTLTLGETQYF.

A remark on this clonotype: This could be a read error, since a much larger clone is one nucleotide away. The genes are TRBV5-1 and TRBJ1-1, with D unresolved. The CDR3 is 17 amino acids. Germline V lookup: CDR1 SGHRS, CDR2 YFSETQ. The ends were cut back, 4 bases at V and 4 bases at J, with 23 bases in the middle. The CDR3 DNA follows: TGCGCCAGCAGCGCGGGATCGACCTCATCCATGAGCACTGAAGCTTTCTTT. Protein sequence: CASSAGSTSSMSTEAFF.

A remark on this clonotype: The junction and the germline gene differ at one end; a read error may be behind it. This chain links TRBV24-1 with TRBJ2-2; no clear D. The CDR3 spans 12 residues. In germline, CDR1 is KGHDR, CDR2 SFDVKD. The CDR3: CATSERREELLF. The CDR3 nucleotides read TGTGCCACCAGTGAACGGCGCGAGGAGCTGCTTTTT.

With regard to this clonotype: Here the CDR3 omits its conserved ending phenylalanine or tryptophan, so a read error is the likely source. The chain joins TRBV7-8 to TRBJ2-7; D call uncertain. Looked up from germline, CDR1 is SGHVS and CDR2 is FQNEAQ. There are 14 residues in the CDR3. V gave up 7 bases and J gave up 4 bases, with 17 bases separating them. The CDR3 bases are TGTGCCAGCACTGAGACTCCCGCTTGGTACGAGCAGTACTCC. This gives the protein CASTETPAWYEQYS.

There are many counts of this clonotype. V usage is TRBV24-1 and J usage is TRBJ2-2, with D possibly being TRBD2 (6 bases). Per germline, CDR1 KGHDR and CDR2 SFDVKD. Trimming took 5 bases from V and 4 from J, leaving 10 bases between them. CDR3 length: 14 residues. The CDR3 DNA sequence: TGTGCCACCAGTGCGGCCGGGGGCACCGGGGAGCTGTTTTTT. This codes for CATSAAGGTGELFF.

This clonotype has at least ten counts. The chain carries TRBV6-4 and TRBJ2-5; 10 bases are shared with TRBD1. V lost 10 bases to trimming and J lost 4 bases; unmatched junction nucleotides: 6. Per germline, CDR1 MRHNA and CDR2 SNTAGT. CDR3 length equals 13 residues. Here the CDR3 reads CANRDRGSETQYF. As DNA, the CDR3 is TGTGCCAACCGGGACAGGGGCTCAGAGACCCAGTACTTC.

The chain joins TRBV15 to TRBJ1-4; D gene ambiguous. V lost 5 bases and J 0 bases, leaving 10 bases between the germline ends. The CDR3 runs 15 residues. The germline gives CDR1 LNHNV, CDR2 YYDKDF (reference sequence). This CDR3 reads CATSDRTATNEKLFF. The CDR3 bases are TGTGCCACCAGCGACCGAACGGCAACTAATGAAAAACTGTTTTTT.

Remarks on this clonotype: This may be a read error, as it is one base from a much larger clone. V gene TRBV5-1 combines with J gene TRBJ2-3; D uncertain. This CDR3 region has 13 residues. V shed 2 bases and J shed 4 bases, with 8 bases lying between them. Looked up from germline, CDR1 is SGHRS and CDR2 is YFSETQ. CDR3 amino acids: CASSFTVADTQYF. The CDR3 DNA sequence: TGCGCCAGCAGCTTTACGGTAGCAGATACGCAGTATTTT.

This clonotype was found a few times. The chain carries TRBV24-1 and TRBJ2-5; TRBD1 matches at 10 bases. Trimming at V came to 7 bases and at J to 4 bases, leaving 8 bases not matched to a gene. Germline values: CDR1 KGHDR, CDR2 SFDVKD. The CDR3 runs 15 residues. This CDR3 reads CATSARDRGGETQYF. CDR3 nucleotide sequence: TGTGCCACCAGCGCCCGGGACAGGGGAGGAGAGACCCAGTACTTC.

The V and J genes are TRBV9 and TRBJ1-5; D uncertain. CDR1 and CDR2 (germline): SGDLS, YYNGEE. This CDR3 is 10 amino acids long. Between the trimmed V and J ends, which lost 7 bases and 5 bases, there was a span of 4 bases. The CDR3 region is CASGDQPQHF. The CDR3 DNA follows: TGTGCCAGCGGTGATCAGCCCCAGCATTTT.

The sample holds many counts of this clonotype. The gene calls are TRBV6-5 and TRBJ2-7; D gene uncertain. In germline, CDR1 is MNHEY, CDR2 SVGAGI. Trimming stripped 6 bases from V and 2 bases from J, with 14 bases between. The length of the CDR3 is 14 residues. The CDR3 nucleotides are TGTGCCAGCAGCTCTCTAGACCAAACCTACGAGCAGTACTTC. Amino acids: CASSSLDQTYEQYF.

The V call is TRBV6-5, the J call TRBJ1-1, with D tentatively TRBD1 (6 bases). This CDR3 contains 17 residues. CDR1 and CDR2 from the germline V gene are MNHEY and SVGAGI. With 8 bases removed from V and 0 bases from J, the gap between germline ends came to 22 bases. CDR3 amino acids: CASAEQQGIGVNTEAFF. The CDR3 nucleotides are TGTGCCAGCGCTGAGCAACAGGGAATCGGTGTGAACACTGAAGCTTTCTTT.

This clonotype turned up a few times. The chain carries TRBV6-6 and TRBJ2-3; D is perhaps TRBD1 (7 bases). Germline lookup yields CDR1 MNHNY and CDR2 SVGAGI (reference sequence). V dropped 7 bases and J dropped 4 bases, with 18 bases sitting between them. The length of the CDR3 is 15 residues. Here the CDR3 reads CASTRGAFDADTQYF. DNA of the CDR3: TGTGCCAGCACCAGGGGGGCCTTCGACGCAGATACGCAGTATTTT.

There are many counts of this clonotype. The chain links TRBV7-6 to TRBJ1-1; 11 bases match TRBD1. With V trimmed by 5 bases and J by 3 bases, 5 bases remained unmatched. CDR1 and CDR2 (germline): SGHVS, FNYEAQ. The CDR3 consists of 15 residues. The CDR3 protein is CASSADRGQDTEAFF. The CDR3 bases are TGTGCCAGCAGCGCGGACAGGGGGCAGGACACTGAAGCTTTCTTT.

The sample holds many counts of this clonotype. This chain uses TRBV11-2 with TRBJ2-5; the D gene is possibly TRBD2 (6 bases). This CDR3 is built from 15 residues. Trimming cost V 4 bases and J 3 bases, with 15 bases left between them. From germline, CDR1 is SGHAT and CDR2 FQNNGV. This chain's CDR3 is CASSWGRSMKETQYF. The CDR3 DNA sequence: TGTGCCAGCAGCTGGGGGAGGAGTATGAAAGAGACCCAGTACTTC. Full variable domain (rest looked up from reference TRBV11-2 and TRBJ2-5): EAGVAQSPRYKIIEKRQSVAFWCNPISGHATLYWYQQILGQGPKLLIQFQNNGVVDDSQLPKDRFSAERLKGVDSTLKIQPAKLEDSAVYLCASSWGRSMKETQYFGPGTRLLVL.

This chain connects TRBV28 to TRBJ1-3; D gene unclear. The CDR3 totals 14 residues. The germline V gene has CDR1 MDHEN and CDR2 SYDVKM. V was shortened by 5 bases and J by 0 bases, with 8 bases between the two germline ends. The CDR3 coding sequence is TGTGCCAGCAGTCCGGACTCCTCTGGAAACACCATATATTTT. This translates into CASSPDSSGNTIYF.

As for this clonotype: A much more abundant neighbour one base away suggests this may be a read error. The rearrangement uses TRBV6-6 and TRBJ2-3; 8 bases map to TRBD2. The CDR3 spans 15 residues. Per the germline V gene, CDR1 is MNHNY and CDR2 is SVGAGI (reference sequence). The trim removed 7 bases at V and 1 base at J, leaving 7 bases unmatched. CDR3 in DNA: TGTGCCAGCATAAGACATAGCGGGGGCACAGATACGCAGTATTTT. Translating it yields CASIRHSGGTDTQYF.